This T cell receptor (beta chain) was sequenced in a study of chemoradiotherapy in HPV16-positive cancers. Clones were read by immunoSEQ multiplex PCR, and TCRdb kept only the in-frame ones, dropping some. Of around 6,500 clones detected, roughly three quarters appear once; the ten largest clones hold 6.3%. V lost 7 bases and J lost 3; bases outside the gene matches: 2. The CDR3 extends over 12 amino acids. Looked up from germline, CDR1 is ENHRY and CDR2 is SYGVKD. J is TRBJ1-2 and V is TRBV10-3; TRBD1 aligns across 7 bases. This sequence originates from a human donor with HPV-associated anogenital cancer. The sample consisted of tumor tissue, taken from a patient who underwent chemoradiotherapy. CDR3 nucleotide sequence: TGTGCCATCAACGGACAGGACTATGGCTACACCTTC. Amino acids: CAINGQDYGYTF.